This T cell receptor (beta chain) was sequenced in a study of response to subunit inactivated influenza vaccine. V was pared by 5 bases and J by 2 bases, with 21 bases between. This CDR3 comprises 17 residues. The germline gives CDR1 SGHAT, CDR2 FQNNGV. This clonotype appeared a few times. TCRdb redid the calling of the RT-PCR reads with MiXCR, one entry per CDR3 protein. The sample consists of more than 550,000 distinct CDR3 sequences, approximately 10% of them appearing once. The chain has TRBV11-2 and TRBJ2-5, with TRBD1 as a possible D gene (5 bases). This TCR came from a man aged 50-59 years who received an inactivated influenza vaccine. Sample: PBMCs from blood, taken on the day of vaccination. CDR3 region: CASSRHGATVTQETQYF. In DNA form, the CDR3 reads TGTGCCAGCAGCCGTCATGGGGCGACAGTGACGCAAGAGACCCAGTACTTC.